These 4 T cell receptor beta chains originate from one sample sequenced in a study of kidney transplant recipient with SARS-CoV-2 infection. In TCRdb, the reads were re-called with MiXCR into one record per CDR3 protein. The sample includes 200,000 to 250,000 distinct CDR3 sequences, around 28% of them seen just once. The starting material was a blood sample, obtained at baseline and on day 111 from a kidney transplant recipient. The receptors were gathered from a male patient aged 30 to 39 who had COVID-19 and was a kidney transplant recipient. The graft donor may account for some of the T cells.

This clonotype showed up many times. The chain combines TRBV7-9 with TRBJ1-2; no clear D gene. The CDR3 extends over 17 amino acids. Germline CDR1 SEHNR, CDR2 FQNEAQ (reference sequence). Deletions cut 5 bases from V and 4 bases from J, with 23 bases between. CDR3 nucleotide sequence: TGTGCCAGCAGCACCACGAAATACCATGGAAAGACCTATGGCTACACCTTC. Protein sequence: CASSTTKYHGKTYGYTF.

The table lists this clonotype with many counts. The chain combines TRBV7-2 with TRBJ2-7, with 9 bases matching TRBD2. The CDR3 contains 15 residues. Germline V CDR1 and CDR2: SGHTA, FQGNSA. The J segment lost 3 bases and the V segment lost 0 bases, leaving 3 bases of the junction unmatched. CDR3 sequence: CASSLAPAGGYEQYF. CDR3 coding DNA: TGTGCCAGCAGCTTAGCTCCAGCGGGAGGCTACGAGCAGTACTTC.

As regards this clonotype: It may be a read error: a sequence one base away is much more abundant. V is TRBV7-9 and J is TRBJ2-5, with 8 bases matching TRBD2. The CDR3 spans 13 residues. Looked up from germline, CDR1 is SEHNR and CDR2 is FQNEAQ (reference sequence). The CDR3 here is CASIAGGQGTQYF. Here the CDR3 DNA reads TGTGCCAGCATTGCGGGAGGTCAAGGGACCCAGTACTTC.

This clonotype was seen many times. The J gene is TRBJ1-2, the V gene TRBV5-4; D is undetermined. Trimming shortened V by 7 bases and J by 4 bases, and 23 bases separated the two germline ends. The CDR3 loop spans 16 amino acids. Germline V CDR1 and CDR2: SGHNT, YYREEE (reference sequence). CDR3 nucleotides: TGTGCCAGCGAAATCGCCGTACCAGGAAAGACCTATGGCTACACCTTC. It translates to CASEIAVPGKTYGYTF.